This is a list of T cell receptor beta chains from one sample in a study of blood T cell repertoires in COVID-19. The assay was immunoSEQ multiplex PCR, and TCRdb's table has in-frame clones only and misses some. In the table there are about 150,000 clones, approximately 83% of which are singletons. The sample taken for sequencing was peripheral blood. The receptors come from a man between 65 and 80 years old who had recovered from COVID-19. CDR3s include the opening cysteine and the closing phenylalanine or tryptophan. The D gene is left open where the match is weak. Clone size is given for some rows only: seen once, a few or many times, or a class if the clone is expanded.

D,size,J,V,DNA,CDR3
TRBD1,-,TRBJ2-1,TRBV4-1,TGCGCCAGCAGCCAAGGGACAGGAGTATACAATGAGCAGTTCTTC,CASSQGTGVYNEQFF
-,-,TRBJ2-5,TRBV12-3/TRBV12-4,TGTGCCAGCAGTTTAGGAAGCCGGGAGACCCAGTACTTC,CASSLGSRETQYF
TRBD2,-,TRBJ2-1,TRBV7-2,TGTGCCAGCAGCTCGCGGAGCGGGAAGGTCGATGAGCAGTTCTTC,CASSSRSGKVDEQFF
TRBD1,few,TRBJ2-5,TRBV7-3,TGTGCCAGCAGCTTAACAGGGACAGGAGGGGAGACCCAGTACTTC,CASSLTGTGGETQYF
-,-,TRBJ1-2,TRBV6-2/TRBV6-3,TGTGCCAGCAGTCAACAGGGTGTAGGCTATGGCTACACCTTC,CASSQQGVGYGYTF
TRBD1,-,TRBJ1-6,TRBV27,TGTGCCAGCAGCCGAACCCCAGGGGGAGGTAGTTCACCCCTCCACTTT,CASSRTPGGGSSPLHF
TRBD2,-,TRBJ2-1,TRBV7-9,TGTGCCAGCAGCTTCCCCCGGGAGGGCCGAAGCAATGAGCAGTTCTTC,CASSFPREGRSNEQFF
-,-,TRBJ2-3,TRBV21-1,TGTGCCAGCAGCAAAGGATTGGTAGTCGGGAGGGCCTTAGATACGCAGTATTTT,CASSKGLVVGRALDTQYF
TRBD2,-,TRBJ2-5,TRBV4-3,TGCGCCAGCAGCCAAGAATTCGGGAGGGGACAAGAGACCCAGTACTTC,CASSQEFGRGQETQYF
TRBD1,-,TRBJ1-2,TRBV7-9,TGTGCCAGCAGCTTTACAGGGGGAGAAGGTGGCTACACCTTC,CASSFTGGEGGYTF
-,few,TRBJ1-1,TRBV12-3/TRBV12-4,TGTGCCAGCAGTCCAGAGGTCACTGAAGCTTTCTTT,CASSPEVTEAFF
TRBD1,-,TRBJ2-3,TRBV5-1,TGCGCCAGCAGCCTCGACAGGGCTAGCACAGATACGCAGTATTTT,CASSLDRASTDTQYF
TRBD2,-,TRBJ2-1,TRBV10-1,TGCGCCAGCAGTGGGGGGACTAGCGGATACAATGAGCAGTTCTTC,CASSGGTSGYNEQFF
TRBD2,-,TRBJ2-5,TRBV7-8,TGTGCCAGCAGCTGGGGACTAGCGGGAGGGCCCGGTGAGACCCAGTACTTC,CASSWGLAGGPGETQYF
TRBD2,few,TRBJ2-2,TRBV4-2,TGTGCCAGCAGCCAAGTCCTAGCGGGGGAGCTTTTTCTGTTTTTT,CASSQVLAGELFLFF
TRBD1,-,TRBJ1-5,TRBV28,TGTGCCAGCACCGCGACAGGGGATGGCCAGCCCCAGCATTTT,CASTATGDGQPQHF
TRBD2,-,TRBJ2-7,TRBV7-2,TGTGCCAGCACCACCCAGCTAGCGGAGACCTACGAGCAGTACTTC,CASTTQLAETYEQYF
-,-,TRBJ2-3,TRBV7-8,TGTGCCAGCAGCTTCGGACAGTCCCTTGATACGCAGTATTTT,CASSFGQSLDTQYF
-,-,TRBJ1-6,TRBV4-3,TGCGCCAGCAGCCAAGATGGAGCAGGGAATAATTCACCCCTCCACTTT,CASSQDGAGNNSPLHF
TRBD2,-,TRBJ2-2,TRBV9,TGTGCCAGCAGCGAGGGACATAGCGGGAGGAACACCGGGGAGCTGTTTTTT,CASSEGHSGRNTGELFF
-,-,TRBJ2-7,TRBV6-5,TGTGCCAGCAGTCCCACCGGGACCGGGGGCTACGAGCAGTACTTC,CASSPTGTGGYEQYF
-,-,TRBJ1-5,TRBV2,TGTGCCAGCAGTTCGACAGCCCCGAATCAGCCCCAGCATTTT,CASSSTAPNQPQHF
TRBD2,-,TRBJ2-1,TRBV3-1/TRBV3-2,TGTGCCAGCAGCCTGGGGGGGAATGAGCAGTTCTTC,CASSLGGNEQFF
-,-,TRBJ1-2,TRBV6-2/TRBV6-3,TGTGCCAGCAGTTATTCGGACAGTCGGGGCTATGGCTACACCTTC,CASSYSDSRGYGYTF
TRBD2,-,TRBJ2-2,TRBV11-3,TGTGCCAGCAGCTTCGGGGGGACTCACACCGGGGAGCTGTTTTTT,CASSFGGTHTGELFF
-,-,TRBJ1-2,TRBV15,TGTGCCACCAGCCCCAGCAGGGCCGGGCAGTATGGCTACACCTTC,CATSPSRAGQYGYTF
-,-,TRBJ1-2,TRBV12-3/TRBV12-4,TGTGCCAGCAGCTGGGACAAGGGCTATGGCTACACCTTC,CASSWDKGYGYTF
-,-,TRBJ2-3,TRBV4-1,TGCGCCAGCAGCCAACAGGGCACAGATACGCAGTATTTT,CASSQQGTDTQYF
-,-,TRBJ2-4,TRBV10-3,TGTGCCATCAGTGAGTCGAGCCAAAACATTCAGTACTTC,CAISESSQNIQYF
TRBD2,-,TRBJ2-3,TRBV10-1,TGCGCCAGCAGTGAAAAGCGGGAGTGGGCATTTTATACAGATACGCAGTATTTT,CASSEKREWAFYTDTQYF
-,-,TRBJ2-3,TRBV7-9,TGTGCCAGCAGCCCATTCGTGAGGACAGATACGCAGTATTTT,CASSPFVRTDTQYF
-,-,TRBJ2-1,TRBV5-1,TGCGCCAGCAGCTTGACAGGGACTACCTACAATGAGCAGTTCTTC,CASSLTGTTYNEQFF
TRBD1,-,TRBJ1-2,TRBV7-2,TGTGCCAGCAGCCTCCGGACAGGAGCTAACTATGGCTACACCTTC,CASSLRTGANYGYTF
-,-,TRBJ2-5,TRBV5-1,TGCGCCAGCAGCTCGGACGGGAAAGAGACCCAGTACTTC,CASSSDGKETQYF
-,-,TRBJ2-7,TRBV5-5,TGTGCCAGCAGCAGTCAGGGGCGAGAGCAGTACTTC,CASSSQGREQYF
-,-,TRBJ2-2,TRBV5-4,TGTGCCAGCAGCTTGGCGGGGAGACCCACCGGGGAGCTGTTTTTT,CASSLAGRPTGELFF
-,-,TRBJ1-5,TRBV3-1/TRBV3-2,TGTGCCAGCAGCCAAGGGTTGAGGGGCAATCAGCCCCAGCATTTT,CASSQGLRGNQPQHF
TRBD2,-,TRBJ2-7,TRBV24-1,TGTGCCACCAGTGGCGGGAGCTCCTACGAGCAGTACTTC,CATSGGSSYEQYF
TRBD1,-,TRBJ2-1,TRBV7-9,TGTGCCAGCAGCAAACAGGGGGCCTCCTACAATGAGCAGTTCTTC,CASSKQGASYNEQFF
TRBD2,few,TRBJ2-3,TRBV5-4,TGTGCCAGCAGCTTGCGGCTAGCGGGAAGCACAGATACGCAGTATTTT,CASSLRLAGSTDTQYF